A selection of T cell receptor beta chains follows, all from one sample in a study of somatic mutations in cytotoxic T cells in rheumatoid arthritis. Sequenced by immunoSEQ multiplex PCR; TCRdb stores in-frame clones only, minus some. The sample shows over 8,500 clones, roughly 73% of them seen only once. The material sequenced was CD8+ T cells sorted from blood. The receptor source for this set is a man aged 55 to 70 in good health. The CDR3 runs from the conserved cysteine through the conserved F or W. The D gene is left open where the match is weak. Size is omitted from some rows. Given values are once, few, many or a class for expanded clones.

NA	13	NA	TRBJ2-7	TRBV27	CASSLAPGYEQYF	TGTGCCAGCAGTTTAGCCCCAGGCTACGAGCAGTACTTC
NA	16	NA	TRBJ2-1	TRBV7-9	CASSLWGPQPANEQFF	TGTGCCAGCAGCTTATGGGGGCCACAGCCCGCCAATGAGCAGTTCTTC
TRBD1	14	NA	TRBJ2-5	TRBV7-2	CASSYRGRLETQYF	TGTGCCAGCAGCTACAGGGGGCGCTTGGAGACCCAGTACTTC
NA	14	NA	TRBJ2-4	TRBV4-3	CASSQGPLENIQYF	TGCGCCAGCAGCCAAGGGCCACTTGAAAACATTCAGTACTTC
NA	12	few	TRBJ2-2	TRBV7-9	CASSGKFGELFF	TGTGCCAGCAGCGGGAAGTTCGGGGAGCTGTTTTTT
NA	13	NA	TRBJ2-3	TRBV28	CASSPGFTDTQYF	TGTGCCAGCAGTCCGGGGTTCACAGATACGCAGTATTTT
NA	13	few	TRBJ2-7	TRBV27	CASSKRVGDEQYF	TGTGCCAGCAGTAAGCGGGTCGGGGACGAGCAGTACTTC
NA	14	NA	TRBJ2-7	TRBV11-2	CASSSLEMAYEQYF	TGTGCCAGCAGCTCCCTGGAGATGGCCTACGAGCAGTACTTC
TRBD1	14	NA	TRBJ2-5	TRBV29-1	CSVAGTGGKETQYF	TGCAGCGTCGCCGGTACAGGGGGTAAAGAGACCCAGTACTTC
TRBD2	14	NA	TRBJ2-1	TRBV9	CASGTSGDYNEQFF	TGTGCCAGCGGAACTAGCGGGGATTACAATGAGCAGTTCTTC
TRBD1	10	NA	TRBJ2-5	TRBV29-1	CSVLRQGIYF	TGCAGCGTTCTAAGACAGGGGATCTACTTC
NA	13	few	TRBJ2-2	TRBV7-7	CASSLTRAGELFF	TGTGCCAGCAGTTTAACGCGAGCCGGGGAGCTGTTTTTT
NA	14	NA	TRBJ1-2	TRBV7-8	CASSLDPALLGYTF	TGTGCCAGCAGCTTAGACCCGGCATTACTGGGCTACACCTTC
NA	19	NA	TRBJ2-5	TRBV7-2	CASSLGYDSPLKYQETQYF	TGTGCCAGCAGCTTAGGTTACGACAGTCCTCTTAAGTACCAAGAGACCCAGTACTTC
NA	13	NA	TRBJ2-7	TRBV10-1	CASSESDGYEQYF	TGCGCCAGCAGTGAGTCGGACGGCTACGAGCAGTACTTC
TRBD1	14	few	TRBJ2-7	TRBV7-7	CASSPGTGDYEQYF	TGTGCCAGCAGCCCCGGGACAGGGGACTACGAGCAGTACTTC
NA	15	NA	TRBJ2-7	TRBV6-1	CASSEEFGGSYEQYF	TGTGCCAGCAGTGAAGAATTCGGGGGCTCCTACGAGCAGTACTTC
NA	15	NA	TRBJ2-5	TRBV4-3	CASSRDRGHQETQYF	TGCGCCAGCAGCCGAGACCGGGGGCACCAAGAGACCCAGTACTTC
NA	15	NA	TRBJ2-1	TRBV5-5	CASSFGRGGYNEQFF	TGTGCCAGCAGCTTCGGGCGGGGCGGTTACAATGAGCAGTTCTTC
TRBD2	13	NA	TRBJ2-7	TRBV6-5	CASRLADSYEQYF	TGTGCCAGCAGACTAGCGGACTCCTACGAGCAGTACTTC
TRBD2	15	NA	TRBJ2-7	TRBV6-5	CASSPTSGGAYEQYF	TGTGCCAGCAGTCCGACTAGCGGGGGAGCCTACGAGCAGTACTTC
NA	13	NA	TRBJ1-1	TRBV11-2	CASSLEVNTEAFF	TGTGCCAGCAGCTTAGAGGTGAACACTGAAGCTTTCTTT
NA	15	NA	TRBJ2-7	TRBV5-4	CASSAGTPETYEQYF	TGTGCCAGCAGCGCAGGGACCCCCGAAACCTACGAGCAGTACTTC
NA	15	few	TRBJ2-7	TRBV19	CASSWGAGLTYEQYF	TGTGCCAGTAGCTGGGGGGCAGGCCTCACCTACGAGCAGTACTTC
NA	11	NA	TRBJ2-1	TRBV2	CASRGTNEQFF	TGTGCCAGCCGTGGGACTAATGAGCAGTTCTTC
NA	14	few	TRBJ2-7	TRBV4-3	CASSQDSEVYEQYF	TGCGCCAGCAGCCAGGACAGTGAAGTCTACGAGCAGTACTTC
NA	14	medium-sized	TRBJ2-7	TRBV5-1	CASRPGGEVGEQYF	TGCGCCAGCAGGCCAGGGGGGGAGGTAGGCGAGCAGTACTTC
NA	13	NA	TRBJ1-1	TRBV25-1	CASSEWENTEAFF	TGTGCCAGCAGTGAATGGGAGAACACTGAAGCTTTCTTT
NA	14	NA	TRBJ1-3	TRBV7-2	CASSYGTSGNTIYF	TGTGCCAGCAGCTACGGGACCTCGGGAAACACCATATATTTT
TRBD1	13	NA	TRBJ1-1	TRBV10-3	CAISESGDSEAFF	TGTGCCATCAGTGAGTCGGGGGACAGTGAAGCTTTCTTT
NA	12	NA	TRBJ2-7	TRBV19	CASSIGGDEQYF	TGTGCCAGTAGTATAGGTGGCGACGAGCAGTACTTC
NA	13	NA	TRBJ2-2	TRBV9	CASSVEEDTELFF	TGTGCCAGCAGCGTAGAAGAGGACACGGAGCTGTTTTTT
NA	16	NA	TRBJ2-2	TRBV6-4	CASSDMGETNTGELFF	TGTGCCAGCAGTGACATGGGGGAGACGAACACCGGGGAGCTGTTTTTT
TRBD1	15	NA	TRBJ2-7	TRBV7-9	CASSSPDRGDYEQYF	TGTGCCAGCAGCTCACCGGACAGGGGGGACTACGAGCAGTACTTC
NA	13	NA	TRBJ2-3	TRBV28	CASSLSSTDTQYF	TGTGCCAGCAGTTTGTCCAGCACAGATACGCAGTATTTT
NA	11	NA	TRBJ2-1	TRBV5-6	CASSLEDEQFF	TGTGCCAGCAGCTTAGAGGATGAGCAGTTCTTC
TRBD2	14	NA	TRBJ2-7	TRBV19	CASRGGLAGDEQYF	TGTGCCAGTAGGGGGGGGCTAGCGGGAGACGAGCAGTACTTC